Sequencing of this TCR beta chain was carried out in a study of cytomegalovirus exposure and HLA in healthy donors. PCR amplification relied on 60 Vbeta primers (plus 13 Jbeta primers). The protocol was immunoSEQ multiplex PCR, while the TCRdb copy is restricted to in-frame clones and leaves out a portion. The data hold some 250,000 clones, with 82% observed a single time. The CDR3 totals 16 residues. Germline V gene sequence: CDR1 LGHNA, CDR2 YNFKEQ. Trimming took 2 bases from V and 5 from J, leaving 16 bases between them. The material sequenced was PBMCs. The V and J genes are TRBV4-2 and TRBJ2-1; tentatively, D is TRBD2 (7 bases). This TCR derives from a middle-aged woman in good health and CMV-seropositive. CDR3 coding DNA: TGTGCCAGCAGCCAAAGAATCAGCGGGACACACAATGAGCAGTTCTTC. This sequence encodes CASSQRISGTHNEQFF.